Sequencing of this T cell receptor (beta chain) was carried out in a study of blood T cell repertoires in COVID-19. Some clones are missing from TCRdb's copy, which holds only in-frame ones; the method was immunoSEQ multiplex PCR. The repertoire holds approximately 380,000 clones, with around 90% as singletons. V was trimmed by 0 bases and J by 3 bases, leaving 12 bases between them. The CDR3 covers 15 residues. Germline CDR1 is SGDLS and CDR2 is YYNGEE. The material sequenced was PBMCs or T cells enriched from blood (not recorded which). The chain has TRBV9 and TRBJ1-2; tentative D call: TRBD1 (6 bases). The receptor's source is a woman aged 18-35 years who had recovered from COVID-19. CDR3 residues: CASSVAQGTYYGYTF. The CDR3 coding sequence is TGTGCCAGCAGCGTAGCACAGGGTACGTACTATGGCTACACCTTC.